These 3 T cell receptor beta chains originate from one sample sequenced in a study of T cells in Graves' hyperthyroidism and ophthalmopathy. RNA transcripts served as the template for amplifying TCR beta CDR3 regions. HTBI primers drove first-round RT-PCR of the TCR CDR3. TCRdb reprocessed the multiplex PCR reads with MiXCR, giving one entry per CDR3 protein. The sample includes 500,000 or so distinct CDR3 sequences, 17% of them seen just once. The material sequenced was blood. Receptor source: a woman between 18 and 29 years old with Graves' ophthalmopathy.

About this clonotype: A much larger clone lies a single base off, so this may be a read error. This chain uses TRBV28 with TRBJ1-1; weak D call: TRBD1 (5 bases). The CDR3 contains 13 residues. Germline CDR1 reads MDHEN; CDR2 reads SYDVKM. In nucleotides, the CDR3 is TGTGCCGGCAGTTTTGCAGGGAGCACTGAAGCTTTCTTT. Protein: CAGSFAGSTEAFF.

V and J are TRBV27 and TRBJ1-5, with D perhaps TRBD1 (6 bases). The length of the CDR3 is 14 residues. Trimming removed 8 bases from V and 0 bases from J, with 11 bases in between. From germline, CDR1 is MNHEY and CDR2 SMNVEV (reference sequence). CDR3 nucleotide sequence: TGTGCCAGCCAGGGGAGTAATAGCAATCAGCCCCAGCATTTT. This encodes CASQGSNSNQPQHF.

This clonotype was counted between two and nine times. V and J are TRBV18 and TRBJ2-7; no reliable D call. The V end was cut by 2 bases, the J end by 3 bases, with 11 bases between. Germline lookup yields CDR1 KGHSH and CDR2 LQKENI. The CDR3 consists of 14 residues. This CDR3 reads CASSPNRADYEQYF. The CDR3 bases are TGTGCCAGCTCACCAAATCGGGCAGACTACGAGCAGTACTTC.